This T cell receptor (beta chain) was sequenced during a study of T cells in localized non-small cell lung cancer. Study observations and caveats: Uninvolved adjacent lung had higher T cell clonality than tumor and all other tissues. Sequencing was limited to one tumor region, leaving the possibility of heterogeneity open. Median detection of top 100 tumor clones in adjacent lung was approximately 50 clones.

Sequencing was performed with immunoSEQ multiplex PCR; in TCRdb, only in-frame clones are kept and a portion is missing. The data show some 14,000 clones, 28% seen once. Germline values: CDR1 GTSNPN, CDR2 SVGIG (reference sequence). The CDR3 has 14 residues. V shed 6 bases and J shed 7 bases, with 19 bases lying between them. Remarks on this clone: Its antigen is not known.

The TCR comes from a female donor over 55 with stage I lung adenocarcinoma. Specimen: lung tumor tissue, collected before any cancer treatment. The genes are TRBV30 and TRBJ2-1, with D perhaps assigned TRBD1 or TRBD2 (5 bases each). The CDR3, as DNA: TGTGCCTGCGGGGACCCCCGAATGACGAATGAGCAGTTCTTC. This gives the protein CACGDPRMTNEQFF.